These T cell receptor beta chains were read from a single sample in a study of blood T cell repertoires in COVID-19. TCRdb's table, derived via immunoSEQ multiplex PCR, lists solely in-frame clones and lacks some. The sample has about 150,000 clones, around nine tenths seen once. Specimen: peripheral blood. The receptors stem from a woman older than 75 with COVID-19, enrolled during active disease. CDR3s include the opening cysteine and the closing phenylalanine or tryptophan. A D gene is named only where the DNA matches it firmly. Clone size is stated in some rows and not others, as once, few, many or a class when expanded.

V gene,clone size,J gene,D gene,CDR3 protein,CDR3 DNA
TRBV5-1,NA,TRBJ2-7,TRBD1,CASSWGTGTEQYF,TGCGCCAGCAGCTGGGGGACAGGGACCGAGCAGTACTTC
TRBV14,NA,TRBJ2-7,TRBD1,CASSRQGVNYEQYF,TGTGCCAGCAGCCGACAGGGGGTCAACTACGAGCAGTACTTC
TRBV18,NA,TRBJ1-5,NA,CASSPGLGIGNQPQHF,TGTGCCAGCTCACCGGGCTTGGGTATCGGCAATCAGCCCCAGCATTTT
TRBV28,few,TRBJ2-5,TRBD2,CASSPGLGSKTQYF,TGTGCCAGCAGCCCGGGACTAGGATCAAAGACCCAGTACTTC
TRBV7-3,NA,TRBJ1-2,TRBD1,CASSLRQGNGYTF,TGTGCCAGCAGCTTACGACAGGGAAACGGCTACACCTTC
TRBV14,NA,TRBJ1-5,TRBD1,CASSQPGTEPNQPQHF,TGTGCCAGCAGCCAACCGGGGACAGAACCTAATCAGCCCCAGCATTTT
TRBV19,NA,TRBJ2-1,TRBD2,CASSISAASGIHEQFF,TGTGCCAGTAGTATAAGTGCGGCTAGCGGGATTCATGAGCAGTTCTTC
TRBV11-1,once,TRBJ2-1,NA,CASSLYDNEQFF,TGTGCCAGCAGCTTATATGACAATGAGCAGTTCTTC
TRBV18,NA,TRBJ2-7,TRBD2,CASSGGSVYEQYF,TGTGCCAGCTCCGGGGGGAGCGTCTACGAGCAGTACTTC
TRBV28,once,TRBJ2-1,TRBD2,CASSSSGRAAQFF,TGTGCCAGCAGTTCGTCCGGGAGGGCCGCGCAGTTCTTC
TRBV11-3,NA,TRBJ2-3,NA,CASSLEGPHGASSTDTQYF,TGTGCCAGCAGCTTAGAAGGTCCGCATGGGGCCTCTAGCACAGATACGCAGTATTTT
TRBV6-5,NA,TRBJ1-1,NA,CASSYGQGGTEAFF,TGTGCCAGCAGTTACGGGCAGGGAGGCACTGAAGCTTTCTTT
TRBV7-9,NA,TRBJ2-1,NA,CASSFPFGAYNEQFF,TGTGCCAGCAGCTTTCCTTTCGGGGCCTACAATGAGCAGTTCTTC
TRBV13,NA,TRBJ1-2,NA,CASSLRAGGGYGYTF,TGTGCCAGCAGCTTAAGGGCCGGAGGAGGCTATGGCTACACCTTC
TRBV7-9,once,TRBJ1-3,NA,CASSFATGTRGNTIYF,TGTGCCAGCAGCTTCGCCACCGGGACTAGGGGAAACACCATATATTTT
TRBV2,NA,TRBJ1-1,TRBD1,CASIQQGVRTEAFF,TGTGCCAGCATCCAACAGGGGGTGAGGACTGAAGCTTTCTTT
TRBV4-2,NA,TRBJ2-3,TRBD1,CASSQDRGPGDTQYF,TGTGCCAGCAGCCAAGACAGGGGGCCAGGAGATACGCAGTATTTT
TRBV4-3,once,TRBJ1-2,NA,CASSQDRGRNGYTF,TGCGCCAGCAGCCAAGATAGGGGCCGGAATGGCTACACCTTC
TRBV3-1/TRBV3-2,NA,TRBJ2-7,TRBD2,CASSQDLVAGGEQYF,TGTGCCAGCAGCCAAGATCTGGTAGCGGGAGGGGAGCAGTACTTC
TRBV14,NA,TRBJ2-3,NA,CASSQDIQGTDTQYF,TGTGCCAGCAGCCAAGATATCCAGGGAACAGATACGCAGTATTTT
TRBV19,once,TRBJ2-1,TRBD2,CASSIGASGYNEQFF,TGTGCCAGTAGTATTGGGGCTAGCGGCTACAATGAGCAGTTCTTC
TRBV2,NA,TRBJ2-3,TRBD2,CASETTGLVRDTQYF,TGTGCCAGCGAAACGACGGGACTAGTAAGAGATACGCAGTATTTT
TRBV6-5,NA,TRBJ1-1,TRBD1,CASSRQGLNTEAFF,TGTGCCAGCAGCCGACAGGGGCTGAACACTGAAGCTTTCTTT
TRBV27,NA,TRBJ2-3,TRBD2,CASSWTSGRTDTQYF,TGTGCCAGCAGTTGGACTAGCGGGAGAACAGATACGCAGTATTTT
TRBV25-1,NA,TRBJ1-1,NA,CASNGVLDTEAFF,TGTGCCAGCAACGGAGTCTTGGACACTGAAGCTTTCTTT
TRBV10-3,NA,TRBJ2-5,TRBD2,CATTSGSGETQYF,TGTGCCACGACTAGCGGGAGTGGAGAGACCCAGTACTTC
TRBV5-1,NA,TRBJ2-2,TRBD2,CASSSLAGGNTGELFF,TGCGCCAGCAGTTCTCTAGCGGGGGGGAACACCGGGGAGCTGTTTTTT
TRBV7-9,NA,TRBJ1-2,NA,CASSPTFQGDGYTF,TGTGCCAGCAGCCCTACGTTCCAGGGCGATGGCTACACCTTC
TRBV5-8,NA,TRBJ1-5,NA,CASSLGDRDSNQPQHF,TGTGCCAGCAGCTTAGGTGACAGAGATAGCAATCAGCCCCAGCATTTT
TRBV10-3,NA,TRBJ2-7,TRBD2,CAISESASGSYEQYF,TGTGCCATCAGTGAGTCGGCTAGCGGGAGCTACGAGCAGTACTTC
TRBV28,few,TRBJ2-7,TRBD2,CASRSAGDSALEQYF,TGTGCCAGCAGATCCGCGGGAGATTCCGCCCTCGAGCAGTACTTC
TRBV18,NA,TRBJ1-2,TRBD1,CASSPPQQGNYGYTF,TGTGCCAGCTCACCACCCCAACAGGGGAACTATGGCTACACCTTC
TRBV9,NA,TRBJ2-7,TRBD1,CASSVGDRGYEQYF,TGTGCCAGCAGCGTAGGGGACAGGGGCTACGAGCAGTACTTC
TRBV15,NA,TRBJ1-4,TRBD1,CATRGVRQGTFEKLFF,TGTGCCACCAGGGGTGTCCGACAGGGGACCTTTGAAAAACTGTTTTTT
TRBV27,NA,TRBJ1-5,TRBD1,CASSTTGDQPQHF,TGTGCCAGCAGCACAACAGGGGATCAGCCCCAGCATTTT
TRBV5-4,once,TRBJ2-7,NA,CASSLGQGEQYF,TGTGCCAGCAGCTTGGGTCAGGGCGAGCAGTACTTC
TRBV7-6,NA,TRBJ2-3,TRBD1,CASSPGDRDPRVDTQYF,TGTGCCAGCAGCCCGGGGGACAGGGACCCTCGGGTAGATACGCAGTATTTT
TRBV3-1/TRBV3-2,few,TRBJ2-1,TRBD2,CASSQSTSGSSEQFF,TGTGCCAGCAGCCAGTCAACTAGCGGGTCCAGCGAGCAGTTCTTC
TRBV19,NA,TRBJ1-2,NA,CASNPGNGYTF,TGTGCCAGTAACCCGGGGAATGGCTACACCTTC
TRBV5-5,NA,TRBJ2-7,NA,CASSRIKLDTYEQYF,TGTGCCAGCAGCCGCATCAAACTAGACACCTACGAGCAGTACTTC
TRBV14,NA,TRBJ2-1,TRBD2,CASSQDPRDYQFF,TGTGCCAGCAGCCAAGATCCGAGGGACTACCAGTTCTTC
TRBV7-8,NA,TRBJ1-1,NA,CASSTTANTEAFF,TGTGCCAGCAGCACGACAGCGAACACTGAAGCTTTCTTT
TRBV28,NA,TRBJ2-1,NA,CASSSWRFEQFF,TGTGCCAGCAGTTCCTGGAGATTCGAGCAGTTCTTC
TRBV19,NA,TRBJ2-5,TRBD2,CASSITSGSGETQYF,TGTGCCAGTAGTATAACTAGCGGGAGCGGAGAGACCCAGTACTTC
TRBV29-1,NA,TRBJ2-4,TRBD1,CSVITGVGHIQYF,TGCAGCGTAATAACAGGGGTTGGGCACATTCAGTACTTC
TRBV9,few,TRBJ2-1,TRBD2,CASSAIGTSGSLEQFF,TGTGCCAGCAGCGCAATAGGGACTAGCGGGTCGCTTGAGCAGTTCTTC
TRBV28,NA,TRBJ2-2,TRBD1,CASSLTGTGELFF,TGTGCCAGCAGTTTGACAGGGACCGGGGAGCTGTTTTTT
TRBV7-9,NA,TRBJ1-2,NA,CASSLSDGYTF,TGTGCCAGCAGCTTAAGCGATGGCTACACCTTC